This passage covers 10 T cell receptor beta chains from one sample sequenced in a study of blood T cell repertoires in COVID-19. Clones were sequenced by immunoSEQ multiplex PCR, and TCRdb holds only the in-frame ones, with some missing. The repertoire consists of 250,000 to 350,000 clones, with 70% to 85% occurring once and the leading ten covering 0.85% to 0.9%. Sequencing used peripheral blood. These receptors were taken from a human donor with COVID-19, enrolled during active disease. The donor label of this sample is uncertain.

This chain uses TRBV6-1 with TRBJ2-3, with D uncertain. Trimming stripped 1 base from V and 0 bases from J, with 5 bases between. The CDR3 extends over 14 amino acids. Germline V gene lookup returns CDR1 MNHNS and CDR2 SASEGT. CDR3 in amino acids: CASSEVRSTDTQYF. CDR3 nucleotides: TGTGCCAGCAGTGAAGTGAGGAGCACAGATACGCAGTATTTT.

The chain is built from TRBV19 and TRBJ1-5; TRBD1 might be the D (5 bases). Germline lookup yields CDR1 LNHDA and CDR2 SQIVND (reference sequence). This CDR3 has 15 amino acids. V gave up 7 bases and J gave up 4 bases, with 17 bases separating them. Here the CDR3 DNA reads TGTGCCAGTAAGGGGCCGGGGGAAATAAATCAGCCCCAGCATTTT. Translation: CASKGPGEINQPQHF.

V gene TRBV19 combines with J gene TRBJ2-3; unclear D gene. Trimming left V 3 bases short and J 1 base short, with 8 bases between. The CDR3 loop spans 14 amino acids. From germline, CDR1 is LNHDA and CDR2 SQIVND (reference sequence). The CDR3 loop reads CASSIGFRTDTQYF. CDR3 DNA sequence: TGTGCCAGTAGTATTGGCTTTCGCACAGATACGCAGTATTTT.

The V gene is TRBV2, the J gene TRBJ2-1; 7 bases fit TRBD2. The V and J ends lost 7 bases and 3 bases, in that order; junction bases with no gene match: 9. Germline V lookup: CDR1 SNHLY, CDR2 FYNNEI. The CDR3 extends over 15 amino acids. CDR3 sequence reads: CASMKITSDYNEQFF. In nucleotides, the CDR3 is TGTGCCAGCATGAAAATCACTAGCGACTACAATGAGCAGTTCTTC.

The rearrangement joins TRBV27 to TRBJ1-1; D is unresolved. CDR1 is MNHEY, CDR2 SMNVEV, per germline (reference sequence). The CDR3 loop spans 13 amino acids. Trimming took 5 bases from V and 0 from J, leaving 7 bases between them. CDR3 protein: CASSATVNTEAFF. The DNA of the CDR3 is TGTGCCAGCAGTGCTACAGTGAACACTGAAGCTTTCTTT.

The gene calls are TRBV19 and TRBJ1-5, with D hard to call. Trimming shortened V by 7 bases and J by 6 bases, and 13 bases separated the two germline ends. The CDR3 extends over 13 amino acids. Looked up from germline, CDR1 is LNHDA and CDR2 is SQIVND (reference sequence). For the CDR3, the DNA is TGTGCCAGTACCGGGGTGGCGGGTCAGCCCCAGCATTTT. Its translation: CASTGVAGQPQHF. Combining the CDR3 with reference TRBV19 and TRBJ1-5 gives the whole variable domain DGGITQSPKYLFRKEGQNVTLSCEQNLNHDAMYWYRQDPGQGLRLIYYSQIVNDFQKGDIAEGYSVSREKKESFPLTVTSAQKNPTAFYLCASTGVAGQPQHFGDGTRLSIL.

This clone was observed a handful of times. CDR3 in amino acids: CASSDGLKGDEQFF. In nucleotides, the CDR3 is TGTGCCAGCAGTGACGGACTCAAGGGGGATGAGCAGTTCTTC. The chain is built from TRBV6-6 and TRBJ2-1, with a weak D call TRBD1 (6 bases). Trimming shortened V by 5 bases and J by 8 bases, and 16 bases separated the two germline ends. Germline CDR1 MNHNY, CDR2 SVGAGI (reference sequence). The CDR3 loop spans 14 amino acids.

V is TRBV28 and J is TRBJ1-2; TRBD1 is a possible D gene (5 bases). Trimming removed 5 bases from V and 3 bases from J, with 22 bases in between. Germline CDR1 MDHEN, CDR2 SYDVKM. The CDR3 consists of 17 residues. For the CDR3, the DNA is TGTGCCAGCAGTCCAATCTACCTTGGACAACTGTACTATGGCTACACCTTC. Translated: CASSPIYLGQLYYGYTF.

The CDR3 region is CASSLIIRETEAFF. The DNA of the CDR3 is TGCGCCAGCAGCCTTATCATTCGCGAAACTGAAGCTTTCTTT. The chain is built from TRBV5-1 and TRBJ1-1; D gene unclear. CDR1 is SGHRS, CDR2 YFSETQ, per germline. The CDR3 sequence is 14 residues long. V was shortened by 4 bases and J by 5 bases, with 15 bases between the two germline ends.

This clone was seen only once. The rearrangement joins TRBV18 to TRBJ2-1; the match to TRBD2 covers 7 bases. This CDR3 spans 15 amino acids. The V segment lost 5 bases and the J segment 1 base; nucleotides outside the gene matches: 5. Germline values: CDR1 KGHSH, CDR2 LQKENI. This CDR3 is CASSFTGGSYNEQFF. In DNA, the CDR3 is TGTGCCAGCTCATTTACGGGGGGTTCCTACAATGAGCAGTTCTTC. Full variable domain (rest looked up from reference TRBV18 and TRBJ2-1): NAGVMQNPRHLVRRRGQEARLRCSPMKGHSHVYWYRQLPEEGLKFMVYLQKENIIDESGMPKERFSAEFPKEGPSILRIQQVVRGDSAAYFCASSFTGGSYNEQFFGPGTRLTVL.